This T cell receptor beta chain was identified in a study of blood T cell repertoires in COVID-19 (dated by TCRdb to 2018 to 2020). Turning to the overall study: Samples from collaborators originated in the United States, Italy and Spain and spanned both the acute and convalescent phases of COVID-19. The material from the prospective study consisted of cDNA or gDNA derived from T cells, B-cell-depleted T cells, or PBMCs. Subjects who had been exposed to COVID-19, were actively infected with it, or had recovered from it provided the deeply sampled blood TCRbeta repertoires that made up the dataset. The repertoires were released in a freely available public database intended as a resource for research on the immune response to SARS-CoV-2. Samples were obtained from the ongoing ImmuneRACE study (first 160 participants) and from about 1,300 subjects provided by 6 global collaborators. Nearly every sample came with metadata listing a de-identified subject ID, COVID-19 status, age in years and sex. Where HLA class I and class II types were available, the types were taken from metadata supplied by the sample provider, not from assay-based typing.

What the work shows at the level of the full study, not this receptor alone: The amount of clinical and demographic metadata varied by source and participant and was provided uncurated.

TCRbeta CDR3 regions were amplified from genomic DNA by means of the immunoSEQ Assay, a bias-controlled multiplex PCR. Per the authors' processing: The number of nucleated cells in each sample was estimated by amplification of reference gene primers within the assay. To quantify the absolute abundance of each unique TCRbeta CDR3 rearrangement, sequence reads were collapsed and filtered. For each sample, productive Simpson clonality was calculated as the square root of Simpson's diversity index across productive rearrangements. TCRdb carries this immuneACCESS record with in-frame sequences only. Its versions omit some clonotypes, under half of them owing to an unresolved V gene in the studies checked, with the rest unexplained. V, J and clone size reflect that table, while D and trimming were determined from the DNA. Recorded for this sample are about 150,000 clones; roughly 87% of them occurred a single time. Under 6% of the sample is in the top ten clones.

Taken from cysteine to phenylalanine, the CDR3 has 15 residues. Of the read, only the CDR3 DNA is kept; its 45 bases are in frame from base 1. The germline V gene (reference sequence) yields GTSNPN for CDR1 and SVGIG for CDR2. After removal of 0 bases from V and 8 bases from J, the junction retains 7 bases not matched to a gene. Collaborating institutions collected whole blood in K2EDTA tubes following their own protocols. For TCRbeta analysis, collaborators shipped samples as frozen whole blood, isolated PBMCs, or DNA extracted from either of those sample types. As regards this clone: The clone's antigen remains unknown. Within one base of it there is no much larger clone, and no base qualities were kept.

The sequence joins TRBV30 to TRBJ2-1; 10 bases in the middle match TRBD2. The sequence derives from a human donor in a cohort sampled during active COVID-19. Sequencing was carried out using peripheral blood. The encoded CDR3 is CAWSVRWGLAHEQFF. The bases read TGTGCCTGGAGTGTACGATGGGGACTAGCGCATGAGCAGTTCTTC.